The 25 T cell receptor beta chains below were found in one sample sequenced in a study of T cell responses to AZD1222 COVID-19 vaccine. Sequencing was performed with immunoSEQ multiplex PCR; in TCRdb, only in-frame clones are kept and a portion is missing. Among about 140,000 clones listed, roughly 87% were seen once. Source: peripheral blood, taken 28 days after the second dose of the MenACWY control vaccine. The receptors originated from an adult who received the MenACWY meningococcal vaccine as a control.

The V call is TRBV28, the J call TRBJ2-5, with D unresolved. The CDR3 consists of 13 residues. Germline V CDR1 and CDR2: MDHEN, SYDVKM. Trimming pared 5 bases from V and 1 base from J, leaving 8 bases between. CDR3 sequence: CASSHGRQETQYF. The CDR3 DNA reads TGTGCCAGCAGTCACGGCCGCCAAGAGACCCAGTACTTC. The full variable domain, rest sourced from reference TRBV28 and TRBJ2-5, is DVKVTQSSRYLVKRTGEKVFLECVQDMDHENMFWYRQDPGLGLRLIYFSYDVKMKEKGDIPEGYSVSREKKERFSLILESASTNQTSMYLCASSHGRQETQYFGPGTRLLVL.

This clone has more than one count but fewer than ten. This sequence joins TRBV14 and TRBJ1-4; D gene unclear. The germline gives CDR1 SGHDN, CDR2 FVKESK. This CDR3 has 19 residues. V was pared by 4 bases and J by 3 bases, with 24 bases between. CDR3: CASSRGTILSPGANEKLFF. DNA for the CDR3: TGTGCCAGCAGCCGGGGAACGATCCTCTCCCCGGGCGCTAATGAAAAACTGTTTTTT. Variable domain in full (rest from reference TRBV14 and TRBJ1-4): EAGVTQFPSHSVIEKGQTVTLRCDPISGHDNLYWYRRVMGKEIKFLLHFVKESKQDESGMPNNRFLAERTGGTYSTLKVQPAELEDSGVYFCASSRGTILSPGANEKLFFGSGTQLSVL.

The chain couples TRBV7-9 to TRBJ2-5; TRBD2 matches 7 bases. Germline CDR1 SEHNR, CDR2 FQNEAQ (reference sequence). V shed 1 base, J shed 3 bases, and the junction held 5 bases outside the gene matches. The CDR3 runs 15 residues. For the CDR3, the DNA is TGTGCCAGCAGCTTAGTTTGGGAGGGAGAAGAGACCCAGTACTTC. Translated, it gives CASSLVWEGEETQYF.

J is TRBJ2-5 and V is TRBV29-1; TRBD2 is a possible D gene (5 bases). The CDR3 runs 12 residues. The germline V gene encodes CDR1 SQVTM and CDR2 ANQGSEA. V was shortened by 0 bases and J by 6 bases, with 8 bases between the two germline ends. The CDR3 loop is CSVEDGVQTQYF. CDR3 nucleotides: TGCAGCGTTGAAGACGGGGTGCAGACCCAGTACTTC.

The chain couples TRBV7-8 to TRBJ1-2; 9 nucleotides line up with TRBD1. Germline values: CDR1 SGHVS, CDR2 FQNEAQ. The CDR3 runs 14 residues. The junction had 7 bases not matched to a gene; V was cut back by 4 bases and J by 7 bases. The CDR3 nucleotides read TGTGCCAGCAGCTCAGACACAGGGGGCTTTGGCTACACCTTC. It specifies CASSSDTGGFGYTF.

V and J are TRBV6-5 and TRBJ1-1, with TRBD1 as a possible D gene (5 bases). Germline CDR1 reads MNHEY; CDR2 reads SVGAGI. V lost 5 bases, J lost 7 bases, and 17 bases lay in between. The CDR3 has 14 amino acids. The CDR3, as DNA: TGTGCCAGCAGTAAGGGGCCCGCCGTTGTTGAAGCTTTCTTT. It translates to CASSKGPAVVEAFF.

The CDR3 here is CASNGPGARQPQHF. CDR3 in DNA: TGTGCCAGCAACGGTCCGGGGGCGAGGCAGCCCCAGCATTTT. The V call is TRBV2, the J call TRBJ1-5; weak D call: TRBD1 (6 bases). V was trimmed by 7 bases and J by 7 bases, leaving 17 bases between them. CDR3 length equals 14 residues. The germline V gene has CDR1 SNHLY and CDR2 FYNNEI.

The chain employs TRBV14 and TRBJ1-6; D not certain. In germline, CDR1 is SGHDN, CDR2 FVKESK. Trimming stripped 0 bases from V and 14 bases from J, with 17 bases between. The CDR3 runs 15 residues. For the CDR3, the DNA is TGTGCCAGCAGCCAAGATGGGCTGCCATCGGGAGCCCTCCACTTT. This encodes CASSQDGLPSGALHF.

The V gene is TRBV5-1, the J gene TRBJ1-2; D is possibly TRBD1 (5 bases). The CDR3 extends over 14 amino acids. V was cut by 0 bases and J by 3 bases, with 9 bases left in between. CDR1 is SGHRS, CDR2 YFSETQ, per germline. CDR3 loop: CASSLDVTDYGYTF. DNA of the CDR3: TGCGCCAGCAGCTTGGACGTGACAGACTATGGCTACACCTTC.

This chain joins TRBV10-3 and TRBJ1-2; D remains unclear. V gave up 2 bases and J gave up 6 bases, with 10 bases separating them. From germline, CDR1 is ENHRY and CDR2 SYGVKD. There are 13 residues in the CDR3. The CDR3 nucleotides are TGTGCCATCAGTGAGGGTTGGCAGAATGGCTACACCTTC. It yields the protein CAISEGWQNGYTF.

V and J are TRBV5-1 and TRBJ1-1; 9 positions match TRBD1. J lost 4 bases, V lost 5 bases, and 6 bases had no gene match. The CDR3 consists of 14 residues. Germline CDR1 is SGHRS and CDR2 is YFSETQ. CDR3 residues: CASRGQGSSTEAFF. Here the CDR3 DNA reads TGCGCCAGCAGGGGACAGGGATCAAGCACTGAAGCTTTCTTT.

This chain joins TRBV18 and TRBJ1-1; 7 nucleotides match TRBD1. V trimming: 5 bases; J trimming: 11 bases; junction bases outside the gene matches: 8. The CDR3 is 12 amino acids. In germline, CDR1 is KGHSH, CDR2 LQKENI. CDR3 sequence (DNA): TGTGCCAGCTCAACCACAGGGGATGCGGCTTTCTTT. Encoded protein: CASSTTGDAAFF.

In nucleotides, the CDR3 is TGTGCCAGCAGTTTCTCTATGGCGGGACAGGGATTCGAGCAGTACTTC. It specifies CASSFSMAGQGFEQYF. The chain couples TRBV6-5 to TRBJ2-7, with 9 nucleotides matching TRBD1. V was clipped by 4 bases and J by 6 bases; unmatched bases: 13. The CDR3 length is 16 residues. Germline loops: CDR1 MNHEY, CDR2 SVGAGI.

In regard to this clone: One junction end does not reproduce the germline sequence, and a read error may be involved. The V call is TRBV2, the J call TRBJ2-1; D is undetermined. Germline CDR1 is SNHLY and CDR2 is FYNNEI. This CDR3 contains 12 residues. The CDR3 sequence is CASSAGYNAQFF. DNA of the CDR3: TGTGCCAGCAGTGCCGGGTACAATGCGCAGTTCTTC.

CDR3 nucleotides: TGTGCCTGGACCACAGGTGCCGCTACTTTCTTT. This sequence encodes CAWTTGAATFF. This chain links TRBV30 with TRBJ1-1, with D perhaps matching TRBD1 (5 bases). Trimming removed 4 bases from V and 12 bases from J, with 15 bases in between. Germline loops: CDR1 GTSNPN, CDR2 SVGIG (reference sequence). The CDR3 contains 11 residues.

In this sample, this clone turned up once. The CDR3 sequence is CASSLARGGENNSPLHF. The CDR3 coding sequence is TGTGCCAGCAGCTTGGCCAGGGGGGGCGAAAATAATTCACCCCTCCACTTT. The chain uses TRBV5-5 and TRBJ1-6, with 7 nucleotides matching TRBD1. Germline CDR1 reads SGHKS; CDR2 reads YYEKEE (reference sequence). This CDR3 has 17 amino acids. With 0 bases clipped from V and 5 bases from J, the junction kept 8 bases outside the gene matches.

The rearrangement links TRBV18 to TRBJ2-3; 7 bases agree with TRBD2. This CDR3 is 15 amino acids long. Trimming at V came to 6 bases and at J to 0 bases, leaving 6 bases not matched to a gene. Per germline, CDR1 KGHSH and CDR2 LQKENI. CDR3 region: CASSPMRGSTDTQYF. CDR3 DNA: TGTGCCAGCTCGCCCATGCGGGGGAGCACAGATACGCAGTATTTT.

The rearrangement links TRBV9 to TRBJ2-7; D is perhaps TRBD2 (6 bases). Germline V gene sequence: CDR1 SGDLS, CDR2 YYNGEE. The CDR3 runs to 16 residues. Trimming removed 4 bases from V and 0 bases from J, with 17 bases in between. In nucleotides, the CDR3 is TGTGCCAGCAGCAGAGAGCCAGCGGGTATCTCCTACGAGCAGTACTTC. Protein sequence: CASSREPAGISYEQYF.

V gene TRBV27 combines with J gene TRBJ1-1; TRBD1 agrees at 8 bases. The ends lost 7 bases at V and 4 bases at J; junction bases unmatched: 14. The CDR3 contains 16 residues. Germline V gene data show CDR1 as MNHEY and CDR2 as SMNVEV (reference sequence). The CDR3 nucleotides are TGTGCCAGCAAGTTTCAGGGGGCGCGGGTTAGCACTGAAGCTTTCTTT. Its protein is CASKFQGARVSTEAFF.

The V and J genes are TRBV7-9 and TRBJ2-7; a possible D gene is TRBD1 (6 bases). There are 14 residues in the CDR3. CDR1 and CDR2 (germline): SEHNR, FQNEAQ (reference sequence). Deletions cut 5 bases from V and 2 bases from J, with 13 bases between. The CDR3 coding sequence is TGTGCCAGCAGCCCCGGACAGCGAGCCTACGAGCAGTACTTC. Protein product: CASSPGQRAYEQYF.

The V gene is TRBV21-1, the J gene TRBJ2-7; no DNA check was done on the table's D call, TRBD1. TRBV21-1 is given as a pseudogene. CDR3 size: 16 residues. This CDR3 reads CASSKVEKGRTYEQYF. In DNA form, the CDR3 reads TGTGCCAGCAGCAAAGTTGAAAAGGGGCGAACGTACGAGCAGTACTTC.

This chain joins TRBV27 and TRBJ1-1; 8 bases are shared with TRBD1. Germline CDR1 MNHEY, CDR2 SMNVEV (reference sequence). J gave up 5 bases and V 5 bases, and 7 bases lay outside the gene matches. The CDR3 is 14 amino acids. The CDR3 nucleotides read TGTGCCAGCAGTCCGGACAGGGTATGGACTGAAGCTTTCTTT. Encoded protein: CASSPDRVWTEAFF.

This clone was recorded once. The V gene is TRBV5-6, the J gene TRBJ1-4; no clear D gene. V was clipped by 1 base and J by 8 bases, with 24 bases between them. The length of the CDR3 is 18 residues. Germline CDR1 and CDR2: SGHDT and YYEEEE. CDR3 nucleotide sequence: TGTGCCAGCAGCTTGTCTGTTGTAGGGCAGTATGCTAGAGAAAAACTGTTTTTT. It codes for CASSLSVVGQYAREKLFF.

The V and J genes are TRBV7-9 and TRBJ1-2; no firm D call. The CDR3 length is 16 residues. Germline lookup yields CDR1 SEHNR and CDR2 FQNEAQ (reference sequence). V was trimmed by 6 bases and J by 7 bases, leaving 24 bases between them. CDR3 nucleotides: TGTGCCAGCAGTTACTTTACTCCAAGGATCATGCGTGGCTACACCTTC. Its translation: CASSYFTPRIMRGYTF.

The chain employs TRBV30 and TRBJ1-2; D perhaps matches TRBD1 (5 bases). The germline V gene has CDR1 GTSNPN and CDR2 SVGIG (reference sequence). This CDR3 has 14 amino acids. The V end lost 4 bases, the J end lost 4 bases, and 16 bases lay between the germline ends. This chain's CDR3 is CAWTIRDSGYGYTF. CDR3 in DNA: TGTGCCTGGACAATAAGGGACTCGGGCTATGGCTACACCTTC.